A single sample gave rise to the 29 T cell receptor beta chains below, sequenced in a study of metastatic and nonmetastatic thyroid tumors. Each patient went into thyroid surgery without having received any treatment. TCRdb re-called clones from the PCR reads using MiXCR. The sample includes some 22,000 clones, 24% of them seen just once. Input material: tumor tissue. The source of these receptors is a male donor with papillary thyroid cancer or a benign thyroid nodule (not recorded which). Some clones in this sample may be carry-over from other donors' samples.

This clone was seen only once. V and J are TRBV18 and TRBJ2-1; D is uncertain. Deletions cut 2 bases from V and 12 bases from J, with 14 bases between. CDR1 and CDR2 (germline): KGHSH, LQKENI. CDR3 length: 13 amino acids. The CDR3 is CASSPLGYKVQFF. The CDR3 region has the DNA TGTGCCAGCTCACCATTAGGGTACAAGGTGCAGTTCTTC.

The gene calls are TRBV6-2 or TRBV6-3 and TRBJ2-7; D ambiguous. V lost 4 bases, J lost 2 bases, and 12 bases lay in between. CDR3 length equals 14 residues. Germline lookup yields CDR1 MNHEY and CDR2 SVGEGT. DNA for the CDR3: TGTGCCAGCAGTTCTAGTTGTCGGGCCTACGAGCAGTACTTC. The encoded protein is CASSSSCRAYEQYF.

V usage is TRBV20-1 and J usage is TRBJ2-1, with 9 bases that match TRBD2. CDR3 size: 17 residues. After removal of 3 bases from V and 9 bases from J, the junction contained 18 bases not matched to a gene. Germline values: CDR1 DFQATT, CDR2 SNEGSKA (reference sequence). CDR3: CSASGPQGIAGVSEQFF. CDR3 nucleotide sequence: TGCAGTGCTAGCGGTCCTCAGGGAATAGCGGGAGTCAGTGAGCAGTTCTTC.

This clone was counted many times. The chain combines TRBV7-9 with TRBJ2-7; 7 nucleotides match TRBD2. CDR1 is SEHNR and CDR2 is FQNEAQ in the germline V gene (reference sequence). The CDR3 sequence is 14 residues long. Trimming at V came to 3 bases and at J to 5 bases, leaving 7 bases not matched to a gene. CDR3 coding DNA: TGTGCCAGCAGCTTGGCTAGCGGACTGGACGAGCAGTACTTC. Amino acid sequence: CASSLASGLDEQYF.

This clone was seen ten or more times. The gene calls are TRBV6-4 and TRBJ2-2, with TRBD2 identical over 10 bases. The CDR3 covers 16 residues. Trimming cost V 0 bases and J 3 bases; bases outside gene matches: 1. Germline CDR1 is MRHNA and CDR2 is SNTAGT. The CDR3 DNA sequence: TGTGCCAGCAGTGACTCGGGGACTAGCGACACCGGGGAGCTGTTTTTT. Translation: CASSDSGTSDTGELFF.

J is TRBJ2-7 and V is TRBV7-2; possibly TRBD1 for D (6 bases). From germline, CDR1 is SGHTA and CDR2 FQGNSA. Trimming removed 4 bases at V and 2 bases at J, with 15 bases between. There are 15 residues in the CDR3. This CDR3 is CASSSQGNSPYEQYF. CDR3 nucleotides: TGTGCCAGCAGCTCCCAGGGGAATTCTCCCTACGAGCAGTACTTC.

This clone was seen only once. The DNA is omitted, as the CDR3 cannot be located on it reliably, and the CDR3 follows TCRdb's listing. The gene calls are TRBV20-1 and TRBJ2-5; the table's D call of TRBD2 was not tested on the DNA. The CDR3 length equals 18 residues, ends included. Per germline, CDR1 DFQATT and CDR2 SNEGSKA (reference sequence). The CDR3 sequence: CSARGASGRFLSWGTQYF.

This clone occurred many times. CDR3 nucleotide sequence: TGTGCCTGGAGGGAACCCGGGACTAGTCTGGTAGATACGCAGTATTTT. Protein product: CAWREPGTSLVDTQYF. The chain joins TRBV30 to TRBJ2-3; TRBD2 matches at 8 bases. Germline trimming cut 3 bases from V and 5 bases from J; bases unmatched to any gene: 13. Looked up from germline, CDR1 is GTSNPN and CDR2 is SVGIG (reference sequence). The CDR3 has 16 residues.

There are a few counts of this clone. The gene calls are TRBV6-1 and TRBJ2-1; TRBD1 matches at 8 bases. V was clipped by 2 bases and J by 2 bases; unmatched bases: 5. Germline V gives CDR1 MNHNS, CDR2 SASEGT. CDR3 length: 16 residues. The CDR3 spells CASSECGQGAYNEQFF. Written as DNA, the CDR3 is TGTGCCAGCAGTGAATGTGGACAGGGAGCCTACAATGAGCAGTTCTTC.

This clone was recorded a few times. A read error is possible here, since a much larger clone lies one base away. The V gene is TRBV15, the J gene TRBJ2-5; D is perhaps TRBD2 (6 bases). The CDR3 covers 13 residues. Germline V CDR1 and CDR2: LNHNV, YYDKDF (reference sequence). CDR3 residues: CATGRAGGETQYF. Here the CDR3 DNA reads TGTGCCACCGGCAGGGCCGGGGGAGAGACCCAGTACTTC.

This clone has at least ten counts. V and J are TRBV11-2 and TRBJ2-2; D is unclear. The germline CDR1 and CDR2 sequences are SGHAT and FQNNGV. The V end was cut by 0 bases, the J end by 4 bases, with 3 bases between. The CDR3 totals 13 residues. The chain's CDR3 is CASSLDPTGELFF. The CDR3 DNA is TGTGCCAGCAGCTTAGACCCCACCGGGGAGCTGTTTTTT.

This clone showed up many times. The chain is built from TRBV12-3 or TRBV12-4 and TRBJ2-1; TRBD2 matches at 8 bases. This CDR3 is built from 17 residues. The J segment lost 1 base and the V segment lost 5 bases, leaving 10 bases of the junction unmatched. The CDR3 DNA reads TGTGCCAGCAGTAAGGGCCCCACTAGCGGTTCCTACAATGAGCAGTTCTTC. Its protein is CASSKGPTSGSYNEQFF.

This clone was seen repeatedly, ten times or more. For the CDR3, the DNA is TGTGCCATCAGTGACCCGTTGTGGGAGGGCCGGGACGAGCAGTACTTC. Translation: CAISDPLWEGRDEQYF. The chain employs TRBV10-3 and TRBJ2-7; 7 bases are shared with TRBD2. The CDR3 has 16 residues. Germline-derived CDR1 and CDR2 are ENHRY and SYGVKD. V lost 3 bases to trimming and J lost 5 bases; unmatched junction nucleotides: 13.

The chain carries TRBV20-1 and TRBJ1-6; a weak D match, TRBD1 (5 bases). CDR1 is DFQATT, CDR2 SNEGSKA, per germline (reference sequence). The CDR3 is 15 amino acids. The germline V and J ends were trimmed by 3 bases and 14 bases, with 23 bases remaining between them. CDR3 loop: CSAREGTTSGGALHF. The DNA of the CDR3 is TGCAGTGCTAGGGAGGGGACCACGTCTGGTGGGGCCCTCCACTTT.

This clone is labeled medium-sized. The sample contains more than one DNA sequence encoding this CDR3. The J gene is TRBJ2-1, the V gene TRBV6-2 or TRBV6-3; 7 bases line up with TRBD1. This CDR3 comprises 17 residues. V was pared by 0 bases and J by 8 bases, with 13 bases of the junction left unmatched. Looked up from germline, CDR1 is MNHEY and CDR2 is SVGEGT. The CDR3: CASSYSNGQVLVDEQFF. DNA for the CDR3: TGTGCCAGCAGTTACTCGAATGGACAGGTTTTAGTAGATGAGCAGTTCTTC.

This clone is deemed medium-sized (0.01 to 0.1%). The V gene is TRBV30, the J gene TRBJ1-5, with TRBD1 matching over 7 bases. Unmatched junction bases numbered 6, after V lost 3 bases and J lost 4 bases. The CDR3 runs 14 residues. CDR1 and CDR2 from the germline V gene are GTSNPN and SVGIG (reference sequence). The CDR3: CAWSLGQKNQPQHF. CDR3 coding DNA: TGTGCCTGGAGCTTGGGACAGAAGAATCAGCCCCAGCATTTT.

The J gene is TRBJ1-1, the V gene TRBV6-5; no clear D. The V gene's germline CDR1 is MNHEY and CDR2 SVGAGI. V was shortened by 0 bases and J by 4 bases, with 15 bases between the two germline ends. The CDR3 contains 16 residues. CDR3 residues: CASSYSLGRSVTEAFF. The CDR3 DNA reads TGTGCCAGCAGTTACTCGCTCGGACGTTCCGTCACTGAAGCTTTCTTT.

The sample holds many counts of this clone. The sample carries other DNA sequences with the same CDR3. CDR3 protein: CASSSQPGQGNTIYF. The CDR3 DNA sequence: TGTGCCAGCAGCTCGCAACCGGGACAAGGAAACACCATATATTTT. The chain joins TRBV7-6 to TRBJ1-3; D might be TRBD1 (6 bases). Germline-derived CDR1 and CDR2 are SGHVS and FNYEAQ. Between the trimmed V and J ends, which lost 4 bases and 4 bases, there was a span of 14 bases. This CDR3 comprises 15 residues.

This clone was detected ten times or more. The V call is TRBV11-3, the J call TRBJ2-7; D perhaps matches TRBD2 (5 bases). This CDR3 spans 13 amino acids. Per the germline V gene, CDR1 is SGHNT and CDR2 is YENEEA. V shed 4 bases and J shed 2 bases, with 9 bases lying between them. CDR3 bases: TGTGCCAGCAGCTATAACGGGGCCTACGAGCAGTACTTC. Translated, it gives CASSYNGAYEQYF.

This clone was counted many times. The genes are TRBV12-3 or TRBV12-4 and TRBJ1-1; 7 positions agree with TRBD1. The junction had 5 bases not matched to a gene; V was cut back by 5 bases and J by 2 bases. The CDR3 covers 14 residues. The chain's CDR3 is CASSDREENTEAFF. In DNA, the CDR3 is TGTGCCAGCAGTGACAGGGAAGAAAACACTGAAGCTTTCTTT.

The table lists this clone with many counts. The chain recombines TRBV11-2 with TRBJ2-7; no clear D gene. The CDR3 has 13 residues. Trimming left V 6 bases short and J 3 bases short, with 12 bases between. Germline values: CDR1 SGHAT, CDR2 FQNNGV. CDR3 protein: CASRGLAHYEQYF. CDR3 coding DNA: TGTGCCAGCAGGGGGTTAGCTCACTACGAGCAGTACTTC.

This clone was detected many times. This chain joins TRBV10-1 and TRBJ2-1; 7 bases match TRBD2. CDR3 length: 16 residues. V shed 0 bases and J 4 bases; nucleotides not matched to a gene: 6. CDR1 and CDR2 (germline): WNHNN, SYGVQD (reference sequence). Here the CDR3 DNA reads TGCGCCAGCAGTGAGTCTGGGCTAGCGGATTACAATGAGCAGTTCTTC. Its translation: CASSESGLADYNEQFF.

This clone showed up many times. Other DNA variants within this sample encode the same CDR3. This chain uses TRBV9 with TRBJ1-1; D is ambiguous. From germline, CDR1 is SGDLS and CDR2 YYNGEE. The V gene lost 0 bases and the J gene lost 1 base, with 7 bases spanning the gap. CDR3 size: 14 residues. CDR3 region: CASSVAPENTEAFF. The DNA of the CDR3 is TGTGCCAGCAGCGTAGCCCCCGAGAACACTGAAGCTTTCTTT.

This clone was counted a single time. An end of the junction does not agree with germline; a read error may underlie this. This sequence joins TRBV15 and TRBJ2-3; a weak D match, TRBD1 (5 bases). The CDR3 is 12 amino acids. Germline-derived CDR1 and CDR2 are LNHNV and YYDKDF (reference sequence). CDR3 loop: CATSKGTGTQYF. CDR3 nucleotide sequence: TGTGCCACCAGCAAGGGCACAGGTACGCAGTATTTT.

By share, this clone counts as medium-sized. The rearrangement joins TRBV20-1 to TRBJ2-7; 10 bases fit TRBD2. The CDR3 spans 14 residues. The V gene end was trimmed by 6 bases and the J gene end by 3 bases; junction bases not matched to a gene: 8. Germline CDR1 is DFQATT and CDR2 is SNEGSKA (reference sequence). In DNA form, the CDR3 reads TGCAGTGCCCCCTGGTCTAGCGGGAGCTACGAGCAGTACTTC. Protein sequence: CSAPWSSGSYEQYF.

This clone occurred a few times. A much larger clone lies one base from this, so it may be a read error. Distinct nucleotide sequences in the sample also encode this CDR3. This sequence joins TRBV7-2 and TRBJ2-3; D ambiguous. This CDR3 contains 12 residues. The germline CDR1 and CDR2 sequences are SGHTA and FQGNSA. The V end lost 3 bases, the J end lost 6 bases, and 7 bases lay between the germline ends. The CDR3 loop is CASSFFGDTQYF. CDR3 coding DNA: TGTGCCAGCAGCTTCTTCGGTGATACGCAGTATTTT.

The chain is built from TRBV9 and TRBJ2-7; D is uncertain. Germline loops: CDR1 SGDLS, CDR2 YYNGEE. CDR3 length: 15 amino acids. Trimming removed 0 bases from V and 6 bases from J, with 16 bases in between. This CDR3 is CASSVGEAHESEQYF. In nucleotides, the CDR3 is TGTGCCAGCAGCGTAGGGGAAGCCCACGAATCCGAGCAGTACTTC.

This clone was recorded many times. This sequence joins TRBV9 and TRBJ2-7; 11 bases match TRBD1. Germline V gives CDR1 SGDLS, CDR2 YYNGEE. The trim removed 3 bases at V and 7 bases at J, leaving 9 bases unmatched. The CDR3 is 15 residues long. DNA for the CDR3: TGTGCCAGCAGCGCGTCCACGGACAGGGGGCTTGAGCAGTACTTC. It translates to CASSASTDRGLEQYF.

This clone was seen many times. DNA of the CDR3: TGCGCCAGCAGACGACAGGGGCCAACTAATGAAAAACTGTTTTTT. Translation: CASRRQGPTNEKLFF. This chain connects TRBV10-2 to TRBJ1-4, with 8 bases lining up with TRBD1. This CDR3 has 15 amino acids. CDR1 and CDR2 from the germline V gene are WSHSY and SAAADI. V lost 6 bases, J lost 0 bases, and 3 bases stayed unmatched.